These 10 T cell receptor beta chains share one sample of origin, sequenced in a study of molecular identifiers for immune sequencing clone quantification. TCRdb processed the PCR reads anew with MiXCR; each CDR3 protein has one entry. This sample has some 680,000 distinct CDR3 sequences; about 25% occur once, and the top ten carry roughly 0.83%. Source material: naive CD8+ T cells from blood, with Jurkat cell RNA spiked in. Stated subset: FACS-sorted CD8+CD4-CCR7+CD45RA+ naive T cells. The source of these receptors is a human donor in good health. Some libraries in this study had Jurkat cell RNA spiked in.

The chain recombines TRBV20-1 with TRBJ2-7, with 10 positions matching TRBD2. Germline lookup yields CDR1 DFQATT and CDR2 SNEGSKA (reference sequence). This CDR3 has 14 residues. The V gene end was trimmed by 1 base and the J gene end by 4 bases; junction bases not matched to a gene: 4. The CDR3 here is CSARVAGGMYEQYF. Written as DNA, the CDR3 is TGCAGTGCTAGAGTAGCGGGAGGTATGTACGAGCAGTACTTC.

This clonotype was counted a few times. One junction end does not reproduce the germline sequence, and a read error may be involved. This rearrangement joins TRBV11-2 to TRBJ2-3; maybe TRBD1 (6 bases). The CDR3 runs to 16 residues. Germline-derived CDR1 and CDR2 are SGHAT and FQNNGV. The CDR3, as DNA: TGTGCCAGCAGCACACCGGACAGCCCCCTCACAGGTACGCAGTATTTT. Its protein is CASSTPDSPLTGTQYF.

Remarks on this clonotype: One base away lies a much larger clone, so this may be a sequencing read error. The V gene is TRBV5-6, the J gene TRBJ2-4, with D unresolved. The CDR3 has 14 residues. Germline-derived CDR1 and CDR2 are SGHDT and YYEEEE. The CDR3 sequence is CASSSYLAKNTQYF. The CDR3 DNA reads TGTGCCAGCAGCTCTTACTTAGCCAAAAACACTCAGTACTTC.

The chain has TRBV24-1 and TRBJ2-2; possibly TRBD1 for D (6 bases). V was trimmed by 6 bases and J by 1 base, leaving 20 bases between them. This CDR3 spans 18 amino acids. Germline-derived CDR1 and CDR2 are KGHDR and SFDVKD. CDR3 loop: CATSPSYFRTENTGELFF. The DNA for the CDR3 is TGTGCCACCAGTCCTTCCTATTTCAGGACAGAGAACACCGGGGAGCTGTTTTTT.

The chain combines TRBV7-9 with TRBJ2-7, with TRBD1 matching 8 bases. V trimming: 5 bases; J trimming: 2 bases; junction bases outside the gene matches: 5. Germline CDR1 is SEHNR and CDR2 is FQNEAQ (reference sequence). This CDR3 has 14 amino acids. Here the CDR3 DNA reads TGTGCCAGCAGCCCGACAGGGGTCCCCTACGAGCAGTACTTC. Amino acids: CASSPTGVPYEQYF.

The sample holds one count of this clonotype. A much more abundant neighbour one base away suggests this may be a read error. The chain employs TRBV6-1 and TRBJ1-5, with D uncertain. Between the trimmed V and J ends, which lost 7 bases and 3 bases, there was a span of 16 bases. The length of the CDR3 is 15 residues. Germline assignment: CDR1 MNHNS and CDR2 SASEGT. CDR3 protein: CASTPSGFFNQPQHF. In DNA, the CDR3 is TGTGCCAGCACCCCCTCCGGGTTCTTCAATCAGCCCCAGCATTTT.

The table lists this clonotype with a few counts. The rearrangement uses TRBV6-2 or TRBV6-3 and TRBJ2-7; 8 nucleotides align to TRBD1. Looked up from germline, CDR1 is MNHEY and CDR2 is SVGEGT. The CDR3 runs 14 residues. The ends lost 4 bases at V and 4 bases at J; junction bases unmatched: 6. For the CDR3, the DNA is TGTGCCAGCAGTTCAACCGACAGGGGATACGAGCAGTACTTC. This sequence encodes CASSSTDRGYEQYF.

This clonotype came up many times. J is TRBJ2-3 and V is TRBV4-3, with 12 bases that match TRBD2. The V and J ends lost 6 bases and 4 bases, in that order; junction bases with no gene match: 8. The CDR3 runs to 16 residues. Germline assignment: CDR1 LGHNA and CDR2 YSLEER. This chain's CDR3 is CASRETSGGSSDTQYF. In DNA, the CDR3 is TGCGCCAGCAGAGAAACTAGCGGGGGGTCATCAGATACGCAGTATTTT.

This clonotype was counted a few times. V and J are TRBV9 and TRBJ1-4, with a possible D match to TRBD1 (6 bases). In germline, CDR1 is SGDLS, CDR2 YYNGEE. Trimming left V 0 bases short and J 8 bases short, with 17 bases between. The CDR3 has 16 amino acids. The CDR3, as DNA: TGTGCCAGCAGCGTAGGGACAGCCTCGCGGGGGGAAAAACTGTTTTTT. Translated: CASSVGTASRGEKLFF.

On this clonotype itself: Possible read error: a much larger clone is one base away. V and J are TRBV7-2 and TRBJ2-3, with D perhaps matching TRBD2 (7 bases). Trimming pared 7 bases from V and 4 bases from J, leaving 12 bases between. CDR1 and CDR2 from the germline V gene are SGHTA and FQGNSA. There are 13 residues in the CDR3. CDR3 bases: TGTGCCAGCACCCCGGGGGGCCCAGATACGCAGTATTTT. Protein sequence: CASTPGGPDTQYF. Full variable domain (remainder filled in from reference TRBV7-2 and TRBJ2-3): GAGVSQSPSNKVTEKGKDVELRCDPISGHTALYWYRQSLGQGLEFLIYFQGNSAPDKSGLPSDRFSAERTGGSVSTLTIQRTQQEDSAVYLCASTPGGPDTQYFGPGTRLTVL.